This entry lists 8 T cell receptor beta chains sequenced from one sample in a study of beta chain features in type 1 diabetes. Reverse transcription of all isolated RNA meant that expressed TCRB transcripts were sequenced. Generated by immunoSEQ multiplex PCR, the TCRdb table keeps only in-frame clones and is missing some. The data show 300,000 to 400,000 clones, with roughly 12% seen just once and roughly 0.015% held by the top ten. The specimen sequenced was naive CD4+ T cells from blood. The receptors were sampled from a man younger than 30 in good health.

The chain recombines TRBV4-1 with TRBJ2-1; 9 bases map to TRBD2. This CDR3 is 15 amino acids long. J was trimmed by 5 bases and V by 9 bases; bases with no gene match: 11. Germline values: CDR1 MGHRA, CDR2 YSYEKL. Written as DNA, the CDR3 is TGCGCCAGTAGGAGGTCCCTAGCGGGGAACAATGAGCAGTTCTTC. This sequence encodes CASRRSLAGNNEQFF.

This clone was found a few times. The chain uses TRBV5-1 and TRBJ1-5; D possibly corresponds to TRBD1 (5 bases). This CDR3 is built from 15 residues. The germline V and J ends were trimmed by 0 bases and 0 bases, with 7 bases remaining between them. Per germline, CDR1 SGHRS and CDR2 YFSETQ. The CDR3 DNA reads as TGCGCCAGCAGCTTGGGGGGGGATAGCAATCAGCCCCAGCATTTT. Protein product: CASSLGGDSNQPQHF.

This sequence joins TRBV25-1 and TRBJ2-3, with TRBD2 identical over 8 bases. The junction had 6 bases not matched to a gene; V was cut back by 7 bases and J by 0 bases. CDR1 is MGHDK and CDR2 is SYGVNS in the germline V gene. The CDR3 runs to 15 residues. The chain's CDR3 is CASTVSGVSTDTQYF. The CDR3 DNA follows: TGTGCCAGCACAGTTAGCGGGGTTAGCACAGATACGCAGTATTTT.

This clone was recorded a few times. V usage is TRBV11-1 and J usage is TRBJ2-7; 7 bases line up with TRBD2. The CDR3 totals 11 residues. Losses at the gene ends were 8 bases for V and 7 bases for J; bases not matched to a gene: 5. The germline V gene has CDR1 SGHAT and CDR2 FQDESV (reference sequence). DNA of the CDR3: TGTGCCAGCCGGGGGGTAGGTGAGCAGTACTTC. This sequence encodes CASRGVGEQYF.

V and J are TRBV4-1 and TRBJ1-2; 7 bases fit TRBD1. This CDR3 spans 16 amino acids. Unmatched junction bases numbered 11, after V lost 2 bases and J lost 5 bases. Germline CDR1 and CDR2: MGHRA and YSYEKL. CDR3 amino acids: CASSQPRQGPIYGYTF. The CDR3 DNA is TGCGCCAGCAGCCAACCCAGACAGGGCCCGATTTATGGCTACACCTTC.

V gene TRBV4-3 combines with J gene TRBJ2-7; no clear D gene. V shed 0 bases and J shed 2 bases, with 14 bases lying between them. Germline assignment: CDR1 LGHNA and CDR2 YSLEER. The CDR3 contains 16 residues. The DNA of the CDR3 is TGCGCCAGCAGCCAAGATTTAACGGGTATCCCCTACGAGCAGTACTTC. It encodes CASSQDLTGIPYEQYF.

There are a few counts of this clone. In nucleotides, the CDR3 is TGTGCCAGCAGCTCCCGGGACACCGAAGCTCATTTGTCAGATACGCAGTATTTT. Amino acid sequence: CASSSRDTEAHLSDTQYF. The rearrangement uses TRBV7-9 and TRBJ2-3; perhaps TRBD1 as D (6 bases). CDR3 length: 18 residues. Trimming stripped 4 bases from V and 4 bases from J, with 24 bases between. The germline CDR1 and CDR2 sequences are SEHNR and FQNEAQ (reference sequence).

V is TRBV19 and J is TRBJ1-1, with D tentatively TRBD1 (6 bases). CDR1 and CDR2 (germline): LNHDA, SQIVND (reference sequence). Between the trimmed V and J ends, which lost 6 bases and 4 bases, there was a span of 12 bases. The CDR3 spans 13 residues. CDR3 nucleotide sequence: TGTGCCAGTAGGAAAACAGGGAGCACTGAAGCTTTCTTT. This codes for CASRKTGSTEAFF.